This T cell receptor beta chain comes out of a study of T cells in Graves' hyperthyroidism and ophthalmopathy. Findings and limits, study-wide: Prediction of ophthalmopathy progression came a median roughly 7.1 months pre-onset. A model of 13 V-J features distinguished ophthalmopathy from stable hyperthyroidism.

Regions amplified from RNA transcripts were the TCR beta CDR3 regions. The TCR CDR3 first-round RT-PCR relied on the HTBI primer set. TCRdb passed the multiplex PCR reads through MiXCR, listing each CDR3 protein once. Here the sample spans approximately 640,000 distinct CDR3 sequences, 15% to 20% being singletons. Germline CDR1 and CDR2: MDHEN and SYDVKM. CDR3 length equals 13 residues. Worth noting for this clonotype: Antigen specificity is unknown. Mismatch with germline at one junction end may stem from a read error.

For Graves' hyperthyroidism to be stable, ophthalmopathy could not progress within 18 months. Specimen: blood. This clonotype was sampled from a woman aged 30 to 39 with Graves' hyperthyroidism. The chain links TRBV28 to TRBJ2-7; the D gene is possibly TRBD1 (6 bases). Here the CDR3 DNA reads TGTGGCAGCAGTTTTGGTCCGGGGACAGAGCAGTACTTC. Protein product: CGSSFGPGTEQYF.